This TCR beta chain was sequenced for a study of a mutant IDH1 vaccine in newly diagnosed glioma. For the study at large: Patients had eight vaccinations, in weeks 1, 3, 5, 7, 11, 15, 19 and 23. Once 4-6 weeks had passed after radiotherapy alone, vaccination started, or it started with temozolomide cycles.

This clone was counted once. Antigen unknown. Time point reported: week 11, during vaccination. The study gave 300 ug of mutant IDH1 20-mer peptide per vaccine dose, with topical imiquimod. Diagnosis in the donors showed new WHO grade 3 or 4 astrocytomas that were IDH1-mutant and ATRX-lost. Profiling relied on immunoSEQ multiplex PCR, and the TCRdb table lists in-frame clones only, not all of them. Of roughly 130,000 clones in the sample, roughly 77% were seen once. V was pared by 3 bases and J by 5 bases, with 12 bases of the junction left unmatched. CDR3 size: 17 residues. Germline V gene lookup returns CDR1 LGHNA and CDR2 YSLEER.

Material: PBMCs, obtained from a glioma patient whose treatment included an IDH1 peptide vaccine. This TCR came from a middle-aged man with glioma. This sequence joins TRBV4-3 and TRBJ2-1; 8 bases map to TRBD2. Written as DNA, the CDR3 is TGCGCCAGCAGCCAGAGATCCGGGACTAGTGTCCACAATGAGCAGTTCTTC. This sequence encodes CASSQRSGTSVHNEQFF.